The rows below give T cell receptor beta chains drawn from one sample of a study of blood T cell repertoires in COVID-19. Profiling relied on immunoSEQ multiplex PCR, and the TCRdb table lists in-frame clones only, not all of them. The sample has some 50,000 clones; around nine tenths are singletons. The sequencing input was peripheral blood. The source is a man aged 50 or older with acute or convalescent COVID-19. The CDR3 runs from the conserved cysteine through the conserved F or W. A D gene is named only where the DNA matches it firmly. For some rows the clone size is stated as once, few or many, or as a class when expanded; others skip it.

size: .
D: TRBD1
J: TRBJ1-1
V: TRBV29-1
CDR3: CSGYRGRNTEAFF
DNA: TGCAGCGGTTACAGGGGCCGTAACACTGAAGCTTTCTTT

size: .
D: TRBD2
J: TRBJ2-7
V: TRBV5-6
CDR3: CASSSPAGFSYEQYF
DNA: TGTGCCAGCAGCTCCCCAGCGGGATTTTCCTACGAGCAGTACTTC

size: .
D: TRBD1
J: TRBJ2-7
V: TRBV10-3
CDR3: CAITNGQGAYEQYF
DNA: TGTGCCATCACCAACGGACAGGGGGCCTACGAGCAGTACTTC

size: .
D: TRBD2
J: TRBJ2-5
V: TRBV28
CDR3: CASRLGGAQETQYF
DNA: TGTGCCAGCAGGCTCGGGGGGGCCCAAGAGACCCAGTACTTC

size: once
D: .
J: TRBJ1-1
V: TRBV28
CDR3: CASVRGGKAEAFF
DNA: TGTGCCAGCGTTAGAGGGGGTAAAGCTGAAGCTTTCTTT

size: .
D: .
J: TRBJ2-3
V: TRBV5-6
CDR3: CASSPTGKYGQDTQYF
DNA: TGTGCCAGCAGCCCCACAGGGAAGTATGGACAAGATACGCAGTATTTT

size: once
D: .
J: TRBJ2-1
V: TRBV5-5
CDR3: CASSHARGPYNEQFF
DNA: TGTGCCAGCAGCCATGCGCGGGGCCCTTACAATGAGCAGTTCTTC

size: once
D: TRBD1
J: TRBJ1-2
V: TRBV19
CDR3: CATQSTGADYGYTF
DNA: TGTGCCACCCAAAGCACAGGGGCGGACTATGGCTACACCTTC

size: .
D: TRBD2
J: TRBJ2-2
V: TRBV19
CDR3: CASSISAGLAGTGELFF
DNA: TGTGCCAGTAGTATCTCCGCCGGACTAGCGGGTACCGGGGAGCTGTTTTTT

size: .
D: TRBD2
J: TRBJ2-7
V: TRBV24-1
CDR3: CATSDMTSFEQYF
DNA: TGTGCCACCAGTGATATGACTAGCTTCGAGCAGTACTTC

size: .
D: TRBD1
J: TRBJ2-7
V: TRBV10-1
CDR3: CASSGTGGSYEQYF
DNA: TGCGCCAGCAGTGGGACAGGGGGCTCCTACGAGCAGTACTTC

size: .
D: .
J: TRBJ2-7
V: TRBV6-5
CDR3: CASSYYPGSTYEQYF
DNA: TGTGCCAGCAGTTACTACCCAGGGTCAACCTACGAGCAGTACTTC

size: .
D: TRBD1
J: TRBJ2-7
V: TRBV3-1/TRBV3-2
CDR3: CASSQRDRGLEQYF
DNA: TGTGCCAGCAGCCAGCGGGACAGGGGTCTCGAGCAGTACTTC

size: .
D: .
J: TRBJ1-1
V: TRBV5-8
CDR3: CASSWGQGLTFF
DNA: TGTGCCAGCAGCTGGGGGCAGGGGTTGACTTTCTTT

size: .
D: TRBD2
J: TRBJ2-5
V: TRBV19
CDR3: CASSGLAGGGETQYF
DNA: TGTGCCAGTAGCGGACTAGCGGGAGGTGGGGAGACCCAGTACTTC

size: .
D: .
J: TRBJ2-7
V: TRBV29-1
CDR3: CSAQIRRGGGPYEQYF
DNA: TGCAGCGCCCAAATCAGAAGGGGGGGAGGCCCCTACGAGCAGTACTTC

size: .
D: .
J: TRBJ2-3
V: TRBV6-5
CDR3: CASSYSHSDTQYF
DNA: TGTGCCAGCAGTTACTCGCACTCAGATACGCAGTATTTT

size: .
D: .
J: TRBJ1-2
V: TRBV4-2
CDR3: CASSQDGDRSYTF
DNA: TGTGCCAGCAGCCAAGATGGAGACAGGAGCTACACCTTC

size: .
D: .
J: TRBJ1-6
V: TRBV6-5
CDR3: CASSYSNRVSDSPLHF
DNA: TGTGCCAGCAGTTACTCTAACCGGGTGAGTGACTCACCCCTCCACTTT

size: .
D: .
J: TRBJ2-7
V: TRBV11-3
CDR3: CASSLDLSYEQYF
DNA: TGTGCCAGCAGCTTAGATCTTTCCTACGAGCAGTACTTC

size: few
D: .
J: TRBJ1-4
V: TRBV28
CDR3: CASSFSNEKLFF
DNA: TGTGCCAGCAGTTTTAGTAATGAAAAACTGTTTTTT

size: .
D: TRBD1
J: TRBJ1-4
V: TRBV2
CDR3: CASKRGTANEKLFF
DNA: TGTGCCAGCAAACGCGGGACAGCTAATGAAAAACTGTTTTTT

size: .
D: TRBD1
J: TRBJ2-4
V: TRBV11-2
CDR3: CASSYAGQGNIQYF
DNA: TGTGCCAGCAGCTATGCTGGACAGGGGAACATTCAGTACTTC

size: .
D: .
J: TRBJ1-5
V: TRBV19
CDR3: CASSAPGRTRKGNQPQHF
DNA: TGTGCCAGTAGTGCTCCGGGGAGGACCAGGAAGGGCAATCAGCCCCAGCATTTT

size: .
D: .
J: TRBJ1-1
V: TRBV30
CDR3: CAWARTVTEAFF
DNA: TGTGCCTGGGCCAGGACAGTCACTGAAGCTTTCTTT

size: few
D: TRBD2
J: TRBJ2-5
V: TRBV6-2/TRBV6-3
CDR3: CASSTRLAEETQYF
DNA: TGTGCCAGCAGTACTAGACTAGCGGAAGAGACCCAGTACTTC

size: .
D: .
J: TRBJ1-6
V: TRBV12-5
CDR3: CASGLPTARNSPLHF
DNA: TGTGCTAGTGGTTTACCGACGGCGCGGAATTCACCCCTCCACTTT

size: once
D: TRBD1
J: TRBJ2-2
V: TRBV28
CDR3: CASSRGQVTGELFF
DNA: TGTGCCAGCAGTCGAGGACAGGTCACCGGGGAGCTGTTTTTT

size: .
D: TRBD1
J: TRBJ1-1
V: TRBV27
CDR3: CASSIGTGGTEAFF
DNA: TGTGCCAGCAGCATAGGGACAGGGGGCACTGAAGCTTTCTTT

size: .
D: .
J: TRBJ1-1
V: TRBV5-1
CDR3: CASSFGRGTTEAFF
DNA: TGCGCCAGCAGCTTCGGGCGGGGGACCACTGAAGCTTTCTTT

size: .
D: TRBD1
J: TRBJ1-2
V: TRBV7-9
CDR3: CASSLLSRDRGLGYTF
DNA: TGTGCCAGCAGCTTACTCTCACGAGACAGGGGTCTGGGCTACACCTTC

size: .
D: .
J: TRBJ1-4
V: TRBV11-2
CDR3: CASSLVGRVLFF
DNA: TGTGCCAGCAGCTTAGTGGGGAGGGTACTGTTTTTT